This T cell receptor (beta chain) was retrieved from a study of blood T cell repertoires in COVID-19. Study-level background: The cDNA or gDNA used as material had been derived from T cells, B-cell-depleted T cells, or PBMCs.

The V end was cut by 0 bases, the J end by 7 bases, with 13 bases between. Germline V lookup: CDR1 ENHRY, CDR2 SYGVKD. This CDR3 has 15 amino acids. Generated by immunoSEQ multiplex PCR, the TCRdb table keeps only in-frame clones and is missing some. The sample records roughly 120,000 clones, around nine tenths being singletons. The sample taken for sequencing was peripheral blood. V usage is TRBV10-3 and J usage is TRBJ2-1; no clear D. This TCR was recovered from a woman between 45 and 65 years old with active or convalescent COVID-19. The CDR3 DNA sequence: TGTGCCATCAGTGAGTCGACTGGCAGACGGAATGAGCAGTTCTTC. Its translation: CAISESTGRRNEQFF.